Below, 4 T cell receptor beta chains from the same sample are listed, as sequenced in a study of cytomegalovirus exposure and HLA in healthy donors. PCR amplification relied on 60 Vbeta primers (plus 13 Jbeta primers). Libraries were prepared by immunoSEQ multiplex PCR; TCRdb keeps only in-frame clonotypes and omits some of them. The sample has under 150,000 clones; over 70% are singletons. What was sequenced was PBMCs. The receptors stem from a woman between 55 and 75 years old in good health and CMV-seropositive.

This clone was recorded at least ten times. V is TRBV5-6 and J is TRBJ1-3; the D gene is possibly TRBD1 (5 bases). V was clipped by 3 bases and J by 0 bases, with 7 bases between them. The germline V gene encodes CDR1 SGHDT and CDR2 YYEEEE. The CDR3 extends over 14 amino acids. The CDR3 reads CASSWGGSGNTIYF. The CDR3 DNA is TGTGCCAGCAGCTGGGGGGGCTCTGGAAACACCATATATTTT. The variable domain in full, with the rest retrieved from reference TRBV5-6 and TRBJ1-3, is DAGVTQSPTHLIKTRGQQVTLRCSPKSGHDTVSWYQQALGQGPQFIFQYYEEEERQRGNFPDRFSGHQFPNYSSELNVNALLLGDSALYLCASSWGGSGNTIYFGEGSWLTVV.

This chain links TRBV15 with TRBJ2-5; D possibly corresponds to TRBD1 (5 bases). Germline CDR1 LNHNV, CDR2 YYDKDF (reference sequence). The CDR3 covers 14 residues. V lost 2 bases to trimming and J lost 0 bases, with 7 bases between them. The CDR3 coding sequence is TGTGCCACCAGCAGACAGGGATACCAAGAGACCCAGTACTTC. The encoded protein is CATSRQGYQETQYF.

The rearrangement joins TRBV5-1 to TRBJ2-7; D perhaps matches TRBD1 (6 bases). V lost 4 bases to trimming and J lost 4 bases, with 15 bases between them. CDR1 SGHRS and CDR2 YFSETQ come from the germline V gene. The CDR3 length is 14 residues. The CDR3 here is CASSPVGQYYEQYF. Written as DNA, the CDR3 is TGCGCCAGCAGCCCGGTCGGACAGTATTACGAGCAGTACTTC.

The J gene is TRBJ2-5, the V gene TRBV19; perhaps TRBD1 as D (6 bases). Between the trimmed V and J ends, which lost 5 bases and 5 bases, there was a span of 15 bases. The CDR3 spans 14 residues. Germline V gives CDR1 LNHDA, CDR2 SQIVND (reference sequence). The CDR3 spells CASSWGHLLETQYF. Written as DNA, the CDR3 is TGTGCCAGTAGTTGGGGACACCTCCTGGAGACCCAGTACTTC.